One and the same sample provided the 27 T cell receptor beta chains below, sequenced in a study of cytomegalovirus exposure and HLA in healthy donors. Here immunoSEQ multiplex PCR was the method, and the copy in TCRdb shows in-frame clones only, minus some. The table has 200,000 or so clones, over 75% seen once. Sequenced input: PBMCs. The origin of the receptors is a young woman in good health and CMV-seropositive.

This chain connects TRBV13 to TRBJ2-7, with D tentatively TRBD2 (5 bases). Looked up from germline, CDR1 is PRHDT and CDR2 is FYEKMQ (reference sequence). V was trimmed by 2 bases and J by 3 bases, leaving 17 bases between them. CDR3 length equals 16 residues. The CDR3 protein is CASSLSYSREHYEQYF. The CDR3 bases are TGTGCCAGCAGCTTATCGTACAGCCGGGAACACTACGAGCAGTACTTC.

The V call is TRBV30, the J call TRBJ2-7, with 10 bases matching TRBD1. The CDR3 runs to 14 residues. Trimming cost V 1 base and J 4 bases; bases outside gene matches: 4. Germline V gene sequence: CDR1 GTSNPN, CDR2 SVGIG (reference sequence). DNA for the CDR3: TGTGCCTGGAGTGGGGACAGGGGATCGTACGAGCAGTACTTC. Its protein is CAWSGDRGSYEQYF.

The chain employs TRBV4-1 and TRBJ1-1, with TRBD1 matching 8 bases. CDR1 is MGHRA, CDR2 YSYEKL, per germline. This CDR3 contains 15 residues. The trim removed 2 bases at V and 6 bases at J, leaving 8 bases unmatched. Here the CDR3 reads CASSQTRTGRPEAFF. CDR3 nucleotides: TGCGCCAGCAGCCAAACTAGGACAGGGAGGCCTGAAGCTTTCTTT.

CDR3 loop: CSTSGNTDTQYF. The CDR3 DNA reads TGCAGTACTAGCGGAAACACAGATACGCAGTATTTT. The chain employs TRBV29-1 and TRBJ2-3; 8 nucleotides match TRBD2. This CDR3 has 12 amino acids. CDR1 SQVTM and CDR2 ANQGSEA come from the germline V gene.

The V call is TRBV5-4, the J call TRBJ2-7, with 10 bases identical to TRBD2. CDR1 and CDR2 (germline): SGHNT, YYREEE (reference sequence). The CDR3 is 15 residues long. The ends lost 4 bases at V and 2 bases at J; junction bases unmatched: 6. CDR3 DNA sequence: TGTGCCAGCAGCGTTCGGACTAGCGGAACCTACGAGCAGTACTTC. Translation: CASSVRTSGTYEQYF. Filled out from reference TRBV5-4 and TRBJ2-7, the complete variable domain reads ETGVTQSPTHLIKTRGQQVTLRCSSQSGHNTVSWYQQALGQGPQFIFQYYREEENGRGNFPPRFSGLQFPNYSSELNVNALELDDSALYLCASSVRTSGTYEQYFGPGTRLTVT.

V and J are TRBV6-5 and TRBJ2-3, with D possibly matching TRBD1 (5 bases). Germline CDR1 is MNHEY and CDR2 is SVGAGI. The V gene lost 7 bases and the J gene lost 4 bases, with 12 bases spanning the gap. CDR3 length: 13 residues. CDR3 bases: TGTGCCAGCACAGTTAGCAGGGCAGATACGCAGTATTTT. Its translation: CASTVSRADTQYF.

This clone showed up just once. This chain connects TRBV27 to TRBJ1-3; 8 bases line up with TRBD1. This CDR3 is built from 14 residues. Germline CDR1 and CDR2: MNHEY and SMNVEV (reference sequence). With 5 bases clipped from V and 2 bases from J, the junction kept 2 bases outside the gene matches. The CDR3 DNA follows: TGTGCCAGCAGTCCGACAGGGGCTGGAAACACCATATATTTT. This codes for CASSPTGAGNTIYF.

This clone was recorded only once. The same CDR3 can be traced to other DNA sequences in this sample. J is TRBJ2-1 and V is TRBV27, with TRBD2 matching 10 bases. Germline V gives CDR1 MNHEY, CDR2 SMNVEV (reference sequence). The CDR3 is 15 amino acids. V gave up 4 bases and J gave up 4 bases; unmatched junction bases: 4. CDR3 coding DNA: TGTGCCAGCAGTTCCCGGACTAGCGGATACAATGAGCAGTTCTTC. Translation: CASSSRTSGYNEQFF.

V and J are TRBV4-2 and TRBJ2-1; TRBD2 agrees at 12 bases. Germline loops: CDR1 LGHNA, CDR2 YNFKEQ. V lost 1 base and J lost 7; bases outside the gene matches: 2. This CDR3 is built from 15 residues. The CDR3 DNA follows: TGTGCCAGCAGCCAAGGACTAGCGGGAGCGAATGAGCAGTTCTTC. It is translated as CASSQGLAGANEQFF.

This chain uses TRBV7-9 with TRBJ2-7, with D maybe TRBD2 (7 bases). CDR3 length: 15 amino acids. From germline, CDR1 is SEHNR and CDR2 FQNEAQ (reference sequence). V was clipped by 5 bases and J by 6 bases, with 20 bases between them. CDR3 amino acids: CASSLGGGSSGEQYF. The CDR3 coding sequence is TGTGCCAGCAGCCTAGGGGGAGGGAGTTCAGGCGAGCAGTACTTC.

The chain employs TRBV25-1 and TRBJ2-3; 11 positions agree with TRBD2. The V segment lost 2 bases and the J segment 2 bases; nucleotides outside the gene matches: 3. The CDR3 totals 16 residues. CDR1 and CDR2 from the germline V gene are MGHDK and SYGVNS. CDR3: CASSEAGLAVTDTQYF. The CDR3 nucleotides are TGTGCCAGCAGTGAAGCGGGACTAGCGGTCACAGATACGCAGTATTTT.

In this sample, this clone turned up a few times. This chain joins TRBV7-6 and TRBJ2-1; TRBD1 agrees at 7 bases. The CDR3 is made up of 14 amino acids. Germline V gene lookup returns CDR1 SGHVS and CDR2 FNYEAQ. Trimming at V came to 1 base and at J to 6 bases, leaving 3 bases not matched to a gene. In DNA, the CDR3 is TGTGCCAGCAGCTTAGGGGACAGCGGCAATGAGCAGTTCTTC. Its protein product is CASSLGDSGNEQFF.

This clone was seen only a few times. The genes are TRBV19 and TRBJ1-5, with 7 bases identical to TRBD1. The CDR3 sequence is 16 residues long. The junction had 8 bases not matched to a gene; V was cut back by 3 bases and J by 3 bases. Germline V CDR1 and CDR2: LNHDA, SQIVND (reference sequence). The CDR3 is CASSIEPGQINQPQHF. CDR3 sequence (DNA): TGTGCCAGTAGTATCGAACCGGGACAGATCAATCAGCCCCAGCATTTT.

This clone has just one count. The rearrangement joins TRBV18 to TRBJ2-1; a possible D gene is TRBD1 (5 bases). Trimming removed 3 bases from V and 0 bases from J, with 9 bases in between. Germline lookup yields CDR1 KGHSH and CDR2 LQKENI. This CDR3 is 15 amino acids long. CDR3 region: CASSPDIYSYNEQFF. CDR3 nucleotide sequence: TGTGCCAGCTCACCGGACATCTACTCCTACAATGAGCAGTTCTTC.

The rearrangement joins TRBV7-9 to TRBJ1-2; D unclear. The ends were cut back, 5 bases at V and 6 bases at J, with 16 bases in the middle. The CDR3 is 14 residues long. Germline V CDR1 and CDR2: SEHNR, FQNEAQ (reference sequence). CDR3 residues: CASSPIILGDGYTF. The CDR3 coding sequence is TGTGCCAGCAGCCCAATTATACTGGGAGATGGCTACACCTTC. Using reference TRBV7-9 and TRBJ1-2 for the parts outside the CDR3, the full variable domain is DTGVSQNPRHKITKRGQNVTFRCDPISEHNRLYWYRQTLGQGPEFLTYFQNEAQLEKSRLLSDRFSAERPKGSFSTLEIQRTEQGDSAMYLCASSPIILGDGYTFGSGTRLTVV.

This rearrangement joins TRBV9 to TRBJ2-2; 9 nucleotides align to TRBD1. Germline-derived CDR1 and CDR2 are SGDLS and YYNGEE. This CDR3 region has 15 residues. V lost 4 bases, J lost 6 bases, and 7 bases stayed unmatched. CDR3 protein: CASSSRTGVAGELFF. DNA for the CDR3: TGTGCCAGCAGCTCCCGGACAGGGGTTGCCGGGGAGCTGTTTTTT.

V and J are TRBV18 and TRBJ2-7; TRBD1 agrees at 12 bases. In germline, CDR1 is KGHSH, CDR2 LQKENI. Trimming at V came to 3 bases and at J to 6 bases, leaving 3 bases not matched to a gene. The CDR3 runs 14 residues. CDR3 protein: CASSPGTGGSEQYF. CDR3 coding DNA: TGTGCCAGCTCACCCGGGACAGGGGGCAGCGAGCAGTACTTC.

This rearrangement joins TRBV10-1 to TRBJ1-1, with unresolved D. The germline gives CDR1 WNHNN, CDR2 SYGVQD (reference sequence). Trimming shortened V by 6 bases and J by 4 bases, and 15 bases separated the two germline ends. There are 14 residues in the CDR3. The CDR3 reads CASSIDGRGTEAFF. The CDR3, as DNA: TGCGCCAGCAGCATTGACGGACGGGGCACTGAAGCTTTCTTT.

The J gene is TRBJ1-1, the V gene TRBV20-1; D is possibly TRBD1 (5 bases). Germline V CDR1 and CDR2: DFQATT, SNEGSKA (reference sequence). The CDR3 contains 11 residues. Trimming left V 3 bases short and J 8 bases short, with 10 bases between. CDR3 nucleotide sequence: TGCAGTGCTAGTCATCAGGGAGAAGCTTTCTTT. Its translation: CSASHQGEAFF.

The rearrangement uses TRBV11-1 and TRBJ2-1; 10 bases map to TRBD2. V was clipped by 5 bases and J by 9 bases; unmatched bases: 10. The CDR3 covers 15 residues. Germline V gene lookup returns CDR1 SGHAT and CDR2 FQDESV (reference sequence). The CDR3 here is CASSRRSGRDGEQFF. DNA for the CDR3: TGTGCCAGCAGCCGCCGGAGCGGGAGGGATGGTGAGCAGTTCTTC.

V is TRBV5-4 and J is TRBJ2-5; possibly TRBD2 for D (7 bases). From germline, CDR1 is SGHNT and CDR2 YYREEE (reference sequence). The V end lost 4 bases, the J end lost 11 bases, and 18 bases lay between the germline ends. This CDR3 is built from 13 residues. CDR3 DNA sequence: TGTGCCAGCAGCGTTGAACAGGGAGGGGTGCAGTACTTC. Translation: CASSVEQGGVQYF.

The chain carries TRBV27 and TRBJ2-7; D is possibly TRBD1 (5 bases). The CDR3 contains 14 residues. The germline V gene has CDR1 MNHEY and CDR2 SMNVEV (reference sequence). The V and J ends lost 2 bases and 5 bases respectively, with 13 bases between them. The CDR3 coding sequence is TGTGCCAGCAGTTTAGGAGACAGCCCCAACGAGCAGTACTTC. It codes for CASSLGDSPNEQYF.

This clone was seen just once. The genes are TRBV7-2 and TRBJ2-2; 14 bases align to TRBD2. Germline values: CDR1 SGHTA, CDR2 FQGNSA. The trim removed 0 bases at V and 6 bases at J, leaving 18 bases unmatched. This CDR3 has 22 residues. The CDR3 is CASSLAPRLAGGLGGDPGELFF. The CDR3 DNA follows: TGTGCCAGCAGCTTAGCTCCTCGACTAGCGGGAGGGCTCGGTGGGGATCCCGGGGAGCTGTTTTTT.

This clone appeared a few times. The V gene is TRBV2, the J gene TRBJ2-1; 7 nucleotides align to TRBD2. This CDR3 region has 14 residues. With 8 bases clipped from V and 8 bases from J, the junction kept 12 bases outside the gene matches. CDR1 is SNHLY, CDR2 FYNNEI, per germline. Written as DNA, the CDR3 is TGTGCCAGCGTCTCTAGCGGTATGAAAGATGAGCAGTTCTTC. It is translated as CASVSSGMKDEQFF.

This clone was observed a handful of times. The chain combines TRBV6-1 with TRBJ1-1; 8 nucleotides line up with TRBD1. Germline CDR1 is MNHNS and CDR2 is SASEGT. The CDR3 sequence is 14 residues long. The trim removed 5 bases at V and 7 bases at J, leaving 9 bases unmatched. CDR3 sequence (DNA): TGTGCCAGCAGTAATCCAGGGGGCTCCGGTGAAGCTTTCTTT. Residues: CASSNPGGSGEAFF.

The V call is TRBV6-1, the J call TRBJ1-2; D unclear. The CDR3 extends over 13 amino acids. Trimming removed 1 base at V and 4 bases at J, with 7 bases between. Germline V gives CDR1 MNHNS, CDR2 SASEGT. The CDR3 DNA reads TGTGCCAGCAGTGAAGGAGGAGCCTATGGCTACACCTTC. It yields the protein CASSEGGAYGYTF.

This chain connects TRBV5-1 to TRBJ2-3, with TRBD2 matching 8 bases. The germline gives CDR1 SGHRS, CDR2 YFSETQ. V dropped 2 bases and J dropped 1; count of bases not matched to a gene: 3. The CDR3 length is 15 residues. The CDR3 DNA is TGCGCCAGCAGCTTCTTTAGCGGGGGCACAGATACGCAGTATTTT. It specifies CASSFFSGGTDTQYF.